The 28 T cell receptor beta chains below were found in one sample sequenced in a study of patients and donors after allogeneic stem cell transplantation. Using its own MiXCR run on the RT-PCR reads, TCRdb lists one record per CDR3 protein. The sample consists of 390,000 or so distinct CDR3 sequences, 16% of them appearing once. The specimen was blood, either unsorted or a sorted T cell fraction (not recorded which). These receptors originate from a human donor who was either an allogeneic HSCT recipient or a stem cell or donor lymphocyte infusion donor (not recorded which). It is not recorded whose cells these are; they may come from a transplant donor.

This clonotype occurred many times. The chain carries TRBV4-1 and TRBJ2-5; D not resolved. The germline V gene has CDR1 MGHRA and CDR2 YSYEKL. This CDR3 has 13 amino acids. With 5 bases removed from V and 5 bases from J, the gap between germline ends came to 12 bases. The CDR3 is CASSLAGPETQYF. In DNA, the CDR3 is TGCGCCAGCAGCTTAGCAGGTCCGGAGACCCAGTACTTC.

In its sample, this clonotype was seen a few times. The chain links TRBV3-1 to TRBJ2-1, with D unclear. Trimming shortened V by 0 bases and J by 4 bases, and 7 bases separated the two germline ends. The length of the CDR3 is 14 residues. The germline V gene encodes CDR1 LGHDT and CDR2 YNNKEL (reference sequence). The CDR3 nucleotides are TGTGCCAGCAGCCAAGAGGACCAATACAATGAGCAGTTCTTC. This sequence encodes CASSQEDQYNEQFF.

The table lists this clonotype with a few counts. The chain recombines TRBV7-8 with TRBJ1-2; TRBD1 might be the D (5 bases). From germline, CDR1 is SGHVS and CDR2 FQNEAQ. CDR3 length equals 13 residues. Trimming removed 5 bases at V and 2 bases at J, with 9 bases between. The chain's CDR3 is CASSTTVNYGYTF. The CDR3 DNA reads as TGTGCCAGCAGCACGACAGTGAACTATGGCTACACCTTC.

This clonotype has a handful of counts. The chain uses TRBV9 and TRBJ1-6, with TRBD1 matching 7 bases. CDR1 SGDLS and CDR2 YYNGEE come from the germline V gene. The CDR3 runs to 14 residues. The J segment lost 9 bases and the V segment lost 2 bases, leaving 5 bases of the junction unmatched. In DNA, the CDR3 is TGTGCCAGCAGCGTTACAGGGGCCATTTCACCCCTCCACTTT. Translation: CASSVTGAISPLHF.

This clonotype was found a few times. V is TRBV11-2 and J is TRBJ1-6; 8 positions agree with TRBD1. V shed 5 bases, J shed 0 bases, and the junction held 9 bases outside the gene matches. CDR1 and CDR2 (germline): SGHAT, FQNNGV. The CDR3 extends over 18 amino acids. CDR3 residues: CASSDRGHPSSYNSPLHF. DNA of the CDR3: TGTGCCAGCAGCGACAGGGGCCATCCAAGCTCCTATAATTCACCCCTCCACTTT.

The sample holds many counts of this clonotype. This chain joins TRBV12-3 or TRBV12-4 and TRBJ2-7; either TRBD1 or TRBD2 may fit D (5 bases each). The CDR3 is 13 residues long. Trimming cost V 4 bases and J 1 base, with 8 bases left between them. The CDR3 nucleotides are TGTGCCAGCAGTTGGGACCGTTCCTACGAGCAGTACTTC. Translated: CASSWDRSYEQYF.

The V gene is TRBV20-1, the J gene TRBJ1-6, with 7 nucleotides matching TRBD1. The CDR3 has 13 residues. Looked up from germline, CDR1 is DFQATT and CDR2 is SNEGSKA (reference sequence). V shed 5 bases, J shed 9 bases, and the junction held 7 bases outside the gene matches. Here the CDR3 DNA reads TGCAGTGCTGGAGCGGACAGGTCTTCACCCCTCCACTTT. This gives the protein CSAGADRSSPLHF.

The chain joins TRBV5-1 to TRBJ2-3; no definite D call. Germline values: CDR1 SGHRS, CDR2 YFSETQ. V lost 0 bases, J lost 2 bases, and 7 bases lay in between. This CDR3 contains 14 residues. CDR3 sequence (DNA): TGCGCCAGCAGCTTGGCTACCTACACAGATACGCAGTATTTT. This sequence encodes CASSLATYTDTQYF.

CDR3 sequence: CAVTQGFDTGELFF. The DNA for the CDR3 is TGTGCCGTAACACAGGGTTTCGACACCGGGGAGCTGTTTTTT. This chain links TRBV10-3 with TRBJ2-2; D is possibly TRBD1 (6 bases). With 11 bases removed from V and 3 bases from J, the gap between germline ends came to 16 bases. The CDR3 is 14 residues long. Germline V gives CDR1 ENHRY, CDR2 SYGVKD.

The chain recombines TRBV29-1 with TRBJ2-3; D remains unclear. The CDR3 length is 11 residues. V lost 7 bases to trimming and J lost 5 bases, with 10 bases between them. Per the germline V gene, CDR1 is SQVTM and CDR2 is ANQGSEA. The CDR3 DNA reads TGCAGCGCCGTCCCGGGAGATACGCAGTATTTT. Its protein is CSAVPGDTQYF.

V is TRBV6-5 and J is TRBJ2-5; 8 nucleotides agree with TRBD2. With 0 bases clipped from V and 0 bases from J, the junction kept 9 bases outside the gene matches. The CDR3 runs to 18 residues. CDR1 and CDR2 (germline): MNHEY, SVGAGI. The CDR3 spells CASSYSGLAGIHQETQYF. DNA of the CDR3: TGTGCCAGCAGTTACTCGGGTCTAGCGGGCATACACCAAGAGACCCAGTACTTC.

This clonotype came up many times. The rearrangement joins TRBV12-3 or TRBV12-4 to TRBJ2-2, with D tentatively TRBD2 (5 bases). The CDR3 runs 13 residues. V was shortened by 5 bases and J by 1 base, with 5 bases between the two germline ends. CDR3 bases: TGTGCCAGCAGTGGACTGAACACCGGGGAGCTGTTTTTT. This translates into CASSGLNTGELFF.

Only a few counts were recorded for this clonotype. J is TRBJ2-1 and V is TRBV19; D ambiguous. The germline V and J ends were trimmed by 1 base and 8 bases, with 3 bases remaining between them. The germline CDR1 and CDR2 sequences are LNHDA and SQIVND (reference sequence). This CDR3 is built from 11 residues. The CDR3 sequence is CASSIVDEQFF. DNA for the CDR3: TGTGCCAGTAGTATAGTGGATGAGCAGTTCTTC.

This clonotype turned up a few times. The J gene is TRBJ1-5, the V gene TRBV6-2 or TRBV6-3; 7 bases agree with TRBD1. V lost 6 bases, J lost 3 bases, and 11 bases stayed unmatched. This CDR3 contains 16 residues. CDR1 and CDR2 from the germline V gene are MNHEY and SVGEGT. CDR3 nucleotides: TGTGCCAGCAGCCCTGCGGCAGGGGGACTCAATCAGCCCCAGCATTTT. Protein product: CASSPAAGGLNQPQHF.

The rearrangement joins TRBV5-1 to TRBJ1-2; maybe TRBD1 (6 bases). Germline CDR1 reads SGHRS; CDR2 reads YFSETQ. The CDR3 runs 16 residues. V was clipped by 0 bases and J by 5 bases, with 17 bases between them. The CDR3 DNA reads as TGCGCCAGCAGCTTGGTGGTACCACAGGGAGCATATGGCTACACCTTC. This codes for CASSLVVPQGAYGYTF.

This clonotype has at least ten counts. This chain links TRBV15 with TRBJ2-7, with unresolved D. This CDR3 is 11 amino acids long. Germline V gene sequence: CDR1 LNHNV, CDR2 YYDKDF (reference sequence). V shed 0 bases and J shed 7 bases, with 4 bases lying between them. In nucleotides, the CDR3 is TGTGCCACCAGCAGAGACAGGGAGCAGTACTTC. This sequence encodes CATSRDREQYF.

The chain recombines TRBV7-9 with TRBJ1-1; a weak D match, TRBD1 (6 bases). The CDR3 contains 15 residues. Trimming cost V 5 bases and J 6 bases, with 19 bases left between them. CDR1 is SEHNR and CDR2 is FQNEAQ in the germline V gene (reference sequence). The CDR3 reads CASSAIDRRDAEAFF. CDR3 coding DNA: TGTGCCAGCAGCGCTATTGACAGGCGGGACGCTGAAGCTTTCTTT.

The chain couples TRBV15 to TRBJ2-7, with 12 bases aligning to TRBD2. Germline V gives CDR1 LNHNV, CDR2 YYDKDF (reference sequence). V gave up 2 bases and J gave up 4 bases; unmatched junction bases: 3. This CDR3 contains 15 residues. Written as DNA, the CDR3 is TGTGCCACCAGCAGAAGACTAGCGGGAGTTTACGAGCAGTACTTC. It is translated as CATSRRLAGVYEQYF.

The chain is built from TRBV27 and TRBJ2-7; 15 bases match TRBD2. With 2 bases clipped from V and 2 bases from J, the junction kept 1 base outside the gene matches. The CDR3 sequence is 16 residues long. CDR1 and CDR2 from the germline V gene are MNHEY and SMNVEV (reference sequence). This chain's CDR3 is CASSLRTSGGAYEQYF. The DNA of the CDR3 is TGTGCCAGCAGTTTACGGACTAGCGGGGGGGCCTACGAGCAGTACTTC.

This clonotype was seen only a few times. The chain has TRBV5-1 and TRBJ2-7; D unresolved. Germline V gives CDR1 SGHRS, CDR2 YFSETQ. Trimming shortened V by 4 bases and J by 7 bases, and 12 bases separated the two germline ends. The CDR3 runs 12 residues. CDR3 DNA: TGCGCCAGCAGCCACCTCCGGCAGGAGCAGTACTTC. Protein: CASSHLRQEQYF. The full variable domain, rest sourced from reference TRBV5-1 and TRBJ2-7, is KAGVTQTPRYLIKTRGQQVTLSCSPISGHRSVSWYQQTPGQGLQFLFEYFSETQRNKGNFPGRFSGRQFSNSRSEMNVSTLELGDSALYLCASSHLRQEQYFGPGTRLTVT.

This clonotype was observed a handful of times. The CDR3 bases are TGTGCCACCAGTGACCCAGGGGGGTCGGCCAACGTCCTGACTTTC. Encoded protein: CATSDPGGSANVLTF. The rearrangement uses TRBV24-1 and TRBJ2-6; D perhaps matches TRBD1 (7 bases). V lost 4 bases, J lost 6 bases, and 12 bases lay in between. Per the germline V gene, CDR1 is KGHDR and CDR2 is SFDVKD. There are 15 residues in the CDR3.

V is TRBV7-9 and J is TRBJ2-3; perhaps TRBD2 as D (6 bases). CDR1 SEHNR and CDR2 FQNEAQ come from the germline V gene (reference sequence). The CDR3 runs 16 residues. V was cut by 3 bases and J by 2 bases, with 15 bases left in between. The CDR3 spells CASSFKAGSLTDTQYF. The CDR3 nucleotides read TGTGCCAGCAGCTTCAAGGCGGGGAGCCTCACAGATACGCAGTATTTT.

V usage is TRBV27 and J usage is TRBJ2-7, with TRBD2 matching over 12 bases. Germline CDR1 MNHEY, CDR2 SMNVEV (reference sequence). The CDR3 contains 15 residues. V shed 5 bases and J 2 bases; nucleotides not matched to a gene: 4. This chain's CDR3 is CASSPSSGGAYEQYF. CDR3 bases: TGTGCCAGCAGTCCGTCTAGCGGGGGGGCCTACGAGCAGTACTTC.

The chain links TRBV2 to TRBJ2-5; TRBD2 aligns across 7 bases. With V trimmed by 3 bases and J by 5 bases, 12 bases remained unmatched. Germline loops: CDR1 SNHLY, CDR2 FYNNEI. The CDR3 is made up of 16 amino acids. CDR3 protein: CASSDLGGGGWETQYF. The CDR3 coding sequence is TGTGCCAGCAGTGACTTGGGGGGGGGAGGTTGGGAGACCCAGTACTTC.

The chain employs TRBV15 and TRBJ2-5, with D possibly matching TRBD2 (5 bases). V was pared by 2 bases and J by 2 bases, with 15 bases between. The CDR3 extends over 16 amino acids. The germline V gene encodes CDR1 LNHNV and CDR2 YYDKDF (reference sequence). Here the CDR3 DNA reads TGTGCCACCAGCAGATACGCCGGGATCTCTCAAGAGACCCAGTACTTC. It translates to CATSRYAGISQETQYF. The full variable domain, rest sourced from reference TRBV15 and TRBJ2-5, is DAMVIQNPRYQVTQFGKPVTLSCSQTLNHNVMYWYQQKSSQAPKLLFHYYDKDFNNEADTPDNFQSRRPNTSFCFLDIRSPGLGDTAMYLCATSRYAGISQETQYFGPGTRLLVL.

This clonotype was observed at least ten times. The V gene is TRBV5-1, the J gene TRBJ2-1; perhaps TRBD2 as D (5 bases). CDR1 and CDR2 from the germline V gene are SGHRS and YFSETQ. The length of the CDR3 is 13 residues. Trimming took 0 bases from V and 12 from J, leaving 13 bases between them. DNA of the CDR3: TGCGCCAGCAGCTTGGATCCTAGCCCAGGGCAGTTCTTC. Translation: CASSLDPSPGQFF.

The V and J genes are TRBV13 and TRBJ2-4; D may be TRBD1 or TRBD2 (5 bases each). Trimming pared 5 bases from V and 10 bases from J, leaving 15 bases between. The germline gives CDR1 PRHDT, CDR2 FYEKMQ (reference sequence). The CDR3 has 13 residues. The CDR3 region has the DNA TGTGCCAGCAGCCGGGACCGCTTAGAAATTCAGTACTTC. Translated: CASSRDRLEIQYF.

At least ten counts were recorded for this clonotype. The junction does not match germline at one end; this may be a read error. This chain uses TRBV5-1 with TRBJ2-5; D is undetermined. Germline loops: CDR1 SGHRS, CDR2 YFSETQ. The CDR3 spans 13 residues. CDR3 protein: CASSPGPRETQYF. The CDR3, as DNA: TGTGCCAGCAGCCCGGGTCCCCGGGAGACCCAGTACTTC. The variable domain in full, completed from reference TRBV5-1 and TRBJ2-5, reads KAGVTQTPRYLIKTRGQQVTLSCSPISGHRSVSWYQQTPGQGLQFLFEYFSETQRNKGNFPGRFSGRQFSNSRSEMNVSTLELGDSALYLCASSPGPRETQYFGPGTRLLVL.